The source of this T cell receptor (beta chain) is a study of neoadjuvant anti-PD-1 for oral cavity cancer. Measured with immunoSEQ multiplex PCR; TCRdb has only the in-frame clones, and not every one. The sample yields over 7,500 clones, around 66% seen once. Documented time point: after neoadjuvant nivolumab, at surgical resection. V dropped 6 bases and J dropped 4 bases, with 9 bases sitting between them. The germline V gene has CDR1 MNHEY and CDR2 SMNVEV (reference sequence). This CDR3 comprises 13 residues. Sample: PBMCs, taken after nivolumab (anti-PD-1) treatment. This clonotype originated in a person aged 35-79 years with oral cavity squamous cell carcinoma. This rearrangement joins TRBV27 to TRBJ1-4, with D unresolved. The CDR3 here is CASSWMSNEKLFF. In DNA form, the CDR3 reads TGTGCCAGCAGCTGGATGAGTAATGAAAAACTGTTTTTT.